The source of this T cell receptor beta chain is a study of Ad26.COV2.S vaccination and SARS-CoV-2 variants. Study information: Once or twice, 56 days apart, Ad26.COV2.S was delivered intramuscularly.

Treatment given: approximately 18 received Ad26.COV2.S at low or high dose, single or two shots; 5 received placebo; per-sample allocation not given. Material that was analyzed had been drawn on day 63 after the first vaccine or placebo injection. Ad26 vector vaccine expressed Wuhan-strain SARS-CoV-2 spike. Germline V gives CDR1 SGHAT, CDR2 FQNNGV. V lost 4 bases, J lost 8 bases, and 14 bases lay in between. The CDR3 consists of 14 residues. As regards this clone: Its antigen is not known.

Using immunoSEQ multiplex PCR, the repertoire was profiled, and TCRdb retains in-frame clones only, with some absent. The sample lists 200,000 to 250,000 clones, approximately 87% occurring once. Points from the study as a whole: Marked by substantial breadth, spike-specific CD8+ and CD4+ T cell responses were reportedly seen after vaccination.

This rearrangement joins TRBV11-2 to TRBJ1-4; no reliable D call. This specimen was peripheral blood, taken in a trial of Ad26.COV2.S vaccine versus placebo. The TCR originated in a person between 18 and 65 years old who received the Ad26.COV2.S COVID-19 vaccine or a placebo. The chain's CDR3 is CASSSGSMGEKLFF. The CDR3 DNA is TGTGCCAGCAGCTCGGGGTCAATGGGCGAAAAACTGTTTTTT. The full variable domain, with the rest looked up from reference TRBV11-2 and TRBJ1-4, is EAGVAQSPRYKIIEKRQSVAFWCNPISGHATLYWYQQILGQGPKLLIQFQNNGVVDDSQLPKDRFSAERLKGVDSTLKIQPAKLEDSAVYLCASSSGSMGEKLFFGSGTQLSVL.